This T cell receptor (beta chain) was sequenced for a study of pediatric ulcerative colitis. Findings of the study overall: Rectal repertoires separated controls, mild-moderate and acute severe colitis. Two rectal CDR3 clonotypes occurred in all ulcerative colitis patients.

Details on this clone: No antigen is known for it.

Before the diagnostic colonoscopy, ulcerative colitis patients were free of immunosuppressive medication. Blood was drawn at the time of colonoscopy. Measured with immunoSEQ multiplex PCR; TCRdb has only the in-frame clones, and not every one. The table shows about 64,000 clones, with 75% to 85% occurring only once. The sequenced material came from blood. The sequence came from a boy between 5 and 17 years old with moderate ulcerative colitis.

The CDR3 is CASSSGGGEQYF. The CDR3 nucleotides read TGTGCCAGCAGCTCAGGAGGAGGGGAGCAGTACTTC. The chain is built from TRBV7-9 and TRBJ2-7; D might be TRBD2 (6 bases). V was cut by 4 bases and J by 7 bases, with 11 bases left in between. CDR1 is SEHNR and CDR2 is FQNEAQ in the germline V gene (reference sequence). The CDR3 has 12 residues. The full variable domain, rest sourced from reference TRBV7-9 and TRBJ2-7, is DTGVSQNPRHKITKRGQNVTFRCDPISEHNRLYWYRQTLGQGPEFLTYFQNEAQLEKSRLLSDRFSAERPKGSFSTLEIQRTEQGDSAMYLCASSSGGGEQYFGPGTRLTVT.